This T cell receptor (beta chain) was observed in a study of cytomegalovirus exposure and HLA in healthy donors. Whole-study results and caveats: The presence/absence work took it that sequencing depth was about the same across donors. In a later analysis, the majority of CMV-associated beta chains seemingly showed HLA restriction. Association of 17,000 or so TCR beta sequences with HLA alleles was found at 0.05 false discovery rate in a later analysis.

Healthy bone marrow donors made up the donors. This PCR relied on a set of 60 Vbeta primers and 13 Jbeta primers. Some clones are missing from TCRdb's copy, which holds only in-frame ones; the method was immunoSEQ multiplex PCR. The table records roughly 120,000 clones, 8.5% to 10% of them present only once. Comment on this clone: Antigen unknown.

The CDR3 length is 16 residues. Germline values: CDR1 MGHDK, CDR2 SYGVNS. V lost 3 bases and J lost 3; bases outside the gene matches: 9. The chain carries TRBV25-1 and TRBJ2-3; the match to TRBD1 covers 7 bases. This clonotype was sampled from a man between 40 and 49 years old in good health and CMV-seronegative. The sequencing sample was made of PBMCs. The CDR3 region has the DNA TGTGCCAGCAGTGACCTCGGACAGGCGGCTACAGATACGCAGTATTTT. Amino acids: CASSDLGQAATDTQYF.